This entry lists 26 T cell receptor beta chains sequenced from one sample in a study of OX40 agonist ivuxolimab in advanced cancers. Measured with immunoSEQ multiplex PCR; TCRdb has only the in-frame clones, and not every one. This table holds approximately 90,000 clones, roughly 89% found once. The sample here was CD4+ or CD8+ T cells sorted from blood, taken in a trial of the OX40 agonist ivuxolimab. Receptors were obtained from an adult with an advanced solid tumor such as melanoma, head and neck, liver or kidney cancer.

The gene calls are TRBV7-9 and TRBJ2-4; perhaps TRBD1 as D (5 bases). This CDR3 is 15 amino acids long. Per germline, CDR1 SEHNR and CDR2 FQNEAQ (reference sequence). V was clipped by 3 bases and J by 0 bases, with 9 bases between them. DNA of the CDR3: TGTGCCAGCAGCTTTGGCGACAGAGCCAAAAACATTCAGTACTTC. Amino acid sequence: CASSFGDRAKNIQYF.

The chain employs TRBV4-1 and TRBJ2-3; 8 positions match TRBD1. Germline V gene data show CDR1 as MGHRA and CDR2 as YSYEKL. The CDR3 runs to 18 residues. Unmatched junction bases numbered 14, after V lost 1 base and J lost 5 bases. CDR3: CASSQGPGLAGGRDTQYF. The CDR3 DNA reads TGCGCCAGCAGCCAAGGCCCAGGGTTGGCAGGGGGCAGAGATACGCAGTATTTT.

The chain joins TRBV19 to TRBJ1-2; 7 positions match TRBD1. V lost 11 bases and J lost 8; bases outside the gene matches: 14. The CDR3 loop spans 13 amino acids. Germline loops: CDR1 LNHDA, CDR2 SQIVND (reference sequence). Here the CDR3 DNA reads TGTGCCGCAGCCGGGGGACAGTCATACGGCTACACCTTC. It specifies CAAAGGQSYGYTF.

This clone was recorded once. This chain links TRBV7-9 with TRBJ2-3, with 11 bases fitting TRBD2. Looked up from germline, CDR1 is SEHNR and CDR2 is FQNEAQ (reference sequence). After removal of 0 bases from V and 1 base from J, the junction contained 6 bases not matched to a gene. CDR3 size: 18 residues. The CDR3 loop is CASSLALAGVRRTDTQYF. Here the CDR3 DNA reads TGTGCCAGCAGCTTAGCACTAGCGGGAGTCAGACGCACAGATACGCAGTATTTT.

V usage is TRBV6-6 and J usage is TRBJ1-2; D is unresolved. V dropped 5 bases and J dropped 8 bases, with 6 bases sitting between them. The CDR3 runs to 10 residues. CDR1 MNHNY and CDR2 SVGAGI come from the germline V gene (reference sequence). The CDR3 nucleotides are TGTGCCAGCAGTCTCGGGGGCTACACCTTC. Its protein is CASSLGGYTF.

V and J are TRBV19 and TRBJ1-2, with no clear D. Germline V gives CDR1 LNHDA, CDR2 SQIVND (reference sequence). This CDR3 is 15 amino acids long. The V end lost 8 bases, the J end lost 1 base, and 17 bases lay between the germline ends. Here the CDR3 reads CASGRTQAFNYGYTF. The CDR3 DNA reads TGTGCCAGTGGGCGGACTCAAGCCTTTAACTATGGCTACACCTTC.

The chain is built from TRBV28 and TRBJ1-6; D possibly corresponds to TRBD1 (5 bases). The V and J ends lost 0 bases and 5 bases respectively, with 5 bases between them. Per germline, CDR1 MDHEN and CDR2 SYDVKM. This CDR3 is 14 amino acids long. CDR3 nucleotide sequence: TGTGCCAGCAGTTTATGGACAGATAATTCACCCCTCCACTTT. It codes for CASSLWTDNSPLHF.

The chain carries TRBV2 and TRBJ2-7; D is unclear. V shed 3 bases and J shed 5 bases, with 5 bases lying between them. Germline CDR1 reads SNHLY; CDR2 reads FYNNEI. The CDR3 sequence is 11 residues long. As DNA, the CDR3 is TGTGCCAGCAGTGATGTAGACGAGCAGTACTTC. Its translation: CASSDVDEQYF.

The chain links TRBV29-1 to TRBJ1-1, with D unclear. The V and J ends lost 0 bases and 5 bases respectively, with 7 bases between them. The CDR3 has 12 amino acids. Germline V gene sequence: CDR1 SQVTM, CDR2 ANQGSEA. The CDR3 region is CSVEDHRTEAFF. The CDR3 nucleotides read TGCAGCGTTGAAGATCACAGAACTGAAGCTTTCTTT.

The V call is TRBV27, the J call TRBJ1-4; TRBD1 aligns across 9 bases. The germline CDR1 and CDR2 sequences are MNHEY and SMNVEV (reference sequence). CDR3 length equals 14 residues. V was pared by 6 bases and J by 7 bases, with 6 bases of the junction left unmatched. The CDR3 spells CASRPGTGPEKLFF. In DNA form, the CDR3 reads TGTGCCAGCAGGCCCGGGACAGGGCCTGAAAAACTGTTTTTT.

This clone was seen once. The chain recombines TRBV10-1 with TRBJ2-2; D remains unclear. Trimming took off 5 bases at V and 1 base at J, with 2 bases between the two ends. The CDR3 is made up of 12 amino acids. CDR1 is WNHNN, CDR2 SYGVQD, per germline (reference sequence). As DNA, the CDR3 is TGCGCCAGCAGTCAGAACACCGGGGAGCTGTTTTTT. Its protein product is CASSQNTGELFF.

The sample holds one count of this clone. J is TRBJ1-1 and V is TRBV13; D is ambiguous. Germline CDR1 reads PRHDT; CDR2 reads FYEKMQ (reference sequence). V lost 2 bases to trimming and J lost 4 bases, with 8 bases between them. The CDR3 contains 13 residues. The CDR3 reads CASSLWRITEAFF. Written as DNA, the CDR3 is TGTGCCAGCAGCTTATGGCGGATCACTGAAGCTTTCTTT.

The chain employs TRBV13 and TRBJ2-5; 8 nucleotides align to TRBD1. V lost 2 bases and J lost 1; bases outside the gene matches: 3. Looked up from germline, CDR1 is PRHDT and CDR2 is FYEKMQ (reference sequence). The CDR3 runs 15 residues. For the CDR3, the DNA is TGTGCCAGCAGCTTACGGGACAGGCCCCAAGAGACCCAGTACTTC. It specifies CASSLRDRPQETQYF.

The rearrangement uses TRBV7-8 and TRBJ2-5, with D possibly being TRBD2 (6 bases). Germline V gives CDR1 SGHVS, CDR2 FQNEAQ. Trimming stripped 5 bases from V and 4 bases from J, with 17 bases between. The CDR3 extends over 15 amino acids. The CDR3 here is CASSEGLSLTETQYF. CDR3 coding DNA: TGTGCCAGCAGCGAGGGACTCTCATTGACAGAGACCCAGTACTTC.

The chain joins TRBV6-5 to TRBJ1-2; 9 bases agree with TRBD1. From germline, CDR1 is MNHEY and CDR2 SVGAGI. This CDR3 is 14 amino acids long. The V and J ends lost 6 bases and 8 bases, in that order; junction bases with no gene match: 10. This CDR3 is CASSREQGAQGYTF. The CDR3 DNA sequence: TGTGCCAGCAGCCGCGAACAGGGGGCGCAAGGCTACACCTTC.

The V gene is TRBV25-1, the J gene TRBJ1-6, with 9 bases fitting TRBD1. The V gene's germline CDR1 is MGHDK and CDR2 SYGVNS. This CDR3 is 15 amino acids long. Trimming at V came to 6 bases and at J to 4 bases, leaving 4 bases not matched to a gene. CDR3 bases: TGTGCCAGCAGGACCGGGACAGGGTATAATTCACCCCTCCACTTT. Translation: CASRTGTGYNSPLHF.

This clone was seen a few times. The chain recombines TRBV30 with TRBJ1-1, with D possibly being TRBD1 (5 bases). The CDR3 contains 11 residues. Trimming removed 1 base at V and 7 bases at J, with 7 bases between. The germline CDR1 and CDR2 sequences are GTSNPN and SVGIG (reference sequence). CDR3 nucleotide sequence: TGTGCCTGGAGTGGAGGGGTTGAAGCTTTCTTT. This encodes CAWSGGVEAFF.

V is TRBV4-1 and J is TRBJ2-7; D possibly corresponds to TRBD1 (6 bases). Between the trimmed V and J ends, which lost 4 bases and 0 bases, there was a span of 13 bases. This CDR3 is built from 15 residues. The germline CDR1 and CDR2 sequences are MGHRA and YSYEKL. The CDR3 sequence: CASSRQDSSSYEQYF. In DNA, the CDR3 is TGCGCCAGCAGCCGGCAGGACAGTAGCTCCTACGAGCAGTACTTC.

This rearrangement joins TRBV5-1 to TRBJ2-1, with unresolved D. The germline V and J ends were trimmed by 1 base and 6 bases, with 11 bases remaining between them. This CDR3 region has 14 residues. CDR1 is SGHRS and CDR2 is YFSETQ in the germline V gene. Here the CDR3 reads CASSLRAGRNEQFF. CDR3 in DNA: TGCGCCAGCAGCTTGCGAGCAGGCCGCAATGAGCAGTTCTTC.

The chain is built from TRBV5-4 and TRBJ2-7; D could derive from TRBD1 or TRBD2 (5 bases each). This CDR3 has 12 residues. Germline CDR1 is SGHNT and CDR2 is YYREEE (reference sequence). V lost 2 bases and J lost 7, with 10 bases in between. CDR3 in DNA: TGTGCCAGCAGCTTAATGGGGGTTGAGCAGTACTTC. Translation gives CASSLMGVEQYF. The full variable domain, completed using reference TRBV5-4 and TRBJ2-7, is ETGVTQSPTHLIKTRGQQVTLRCSSQSGHNTVSWYQQALGQGPQFIFQYYREEENGRGNFPPRFSGLQFPNYSSELNVNALELDDSALYLCASSLMGVEQYFGPGTRLTVT.

The V call is TRBV27, the J call TRBJ2-5, with D perhaps matching TRBD2 (7 bases). The J call is in doubt because the DNA end fits TRBJ2-7 better. The CDR3 covers 15 residues. Per germline, CDR1 MNHEY and CDR2 SMNVEV (reference sequence). CDR3 coding DNA: TGTGCCAGCAGTTTATCAATAAGGGGGGGCTACGAGCAGTACTTC. This encodes CASSLSIRGGYEQYF.

This chain connects TRBV19 to TRBJ1-5; D unresolved. Deletions cut 10 bases from V and 5 bases from J, with 3 bases between. Germline V gene lookup returns CDR1 LNHDA and CDR2 SQIVND (reference sequence). The CDR3 length is 9 residues. CDR3: CAKYQPQHF. The CDR3 DNA sequence: TGTGCCAAATATCAGCCCCAGCATTTT.

The chain couples TRBV7-3 to TRBJ2-1; a possible D gene is TRBD2 (6 bases). V was clipped by 2 bases and J by 8 bases, with 13 bases between them. CDR1 and CDR2 (germline): SGHTA, FQGTGA. The CDR3 loop spans 14 amino acids. The CDR3 nucleotides read TGTGCCAGCAGCTTAGACACGGGAGTGGATGAGCAGTTCTTC. It translates to CASSLDTGVDEQFF.

The rearrangement uses TRBV25-1 and TRBJ1-1; no clear D gene. The length of the CDR3 is 12 residues. Germline CDR1 MGHDK, CDR2 SYGVNS. Trimming removed 4 bases at V and 2 bases at J, with 5 bases between. CDR3 in DNA: TGTGCCAGCAGTGGACACAACACTGAAGCTTTCTTT. Amino acids: CASSGHNTEAFF. The full variable domain, its missing parts supplied by reference TRBV25-1 and TRBJ1-1, is EADIYQTPRYLVIGTGKKITLECSQTMGHDKMYWYQQDPGMELHLIHYSYGVNSTEKGDLSSESTVSRIRTEHFPLTLESARPSHTSQYLCASSGHNTEAFFGQGTRLTVV.

The chain combines TRBV27 with TRBJ2-3, with D possibly TRBD1 on 5 matching bases. Looked up from germline, CDR1 is MNHEY and CDR2 is SMNVEV (reference sequence). The germline V and J ends were trimmed by 3 bases and 10 bases, with 11 bases remaining between them. The CDR3 is made up of 12 amino acids. This CDR3 is CASSFGARAQYF. The CDR3 DNA reads as TGTGCCAGCAGTTTTGGGGCCAGGGCGCAGTATTTT.

CDR3 in DNA: TGTGCCAGCAGCTTAGTAGGGCTTGCCGAGCAGTACTTC. Translated: CASSLVGLAEQYF. V is TRBV11-2 and J is TRBJ2-7; D gene uncertain. V was cut by 1 base and J by 6 bases, with 10 bases left in between. The V gene's germline CDR1 is SGHAT and CDR2 FQNNGV. The CDR3 loop spans 13 amino acids.